These T cell receptor beta chains were read from a single sample in a study of OX40 agonist ivuxolimab in advanced cancers. The assay was immunoSEQ multiplex PCR, and TCRdb's table has in-frame clones only and misses some. The sample holds more than 70,000 clones, approximately 91% seen once. The sample consisted of CD4+ or CD8+ T cells sorted from blood, taken in a trial of the OX40 agonist ivuxolimab. The origin of the receptors is an adult with an advanced solid tumor such as melanoma, head and neck, liver or kidney cancer. CDR3s include the opening cysteine and the closing phenylalanine or tryptophan. A D gene is named only where the DNA matches it firmly. Size values are once, few and many counts, or a class for expanded clones, and some rows have none.

cdr3_nt cdr3_aa j_call d_call clone_size v_call
TGTGCCTGGAGTGGACAGGGTTCTCGCACAGATACGCAGTATTTT CAWSGQGSRTDTQYF TRBJ2-3 TRBD1 - TRBV30
TGTGCCAGCAGTTTGGGCAGGAAAGAGACCCAGTACTTC CASSLGRKETQYF TRBJ2-5 - - TRBV28
TGTGCCAGCAGTTACGAGACAGGGACCGGGGAGCTGTTTTTT CASSYETGTGELFF TRBJ2-2 TRBD1 - TRBV6-6
TGCGCCAGCAGCTTGAATCCCGGGGGGCAATATGGCTACACCTTC CASSLNPGGQYGYTF TRBJ1-2 - - TRBV5-1
TGTGCCAGCAGCCCACCAAGCGGGAGGAACTACAATGAGCAGTTCTTC CASSPPSGRNYNEQFF TRBJ2-1 TRBD2 - TRBV7-9
TGTGCCAGCAGCACTCAGACAGGGGGCGTAGAGACCCAGTACTTC CASSTQTGGVETQYF TRBJ2-5 TRBD1 - TRBV9
TGTGCCAGCTCACAATTTGACGCTGGGAGTTTGGGCGATCAGCCCCAGCATTTT CASSQFDAGSLGDQPQHF TRBJ1-5 - - TRBV18
TGTGCCAGCGGAAGCCCTTCAGGGAACACACCGTACGAGCAGTACTTC CASGSPSGNTPYEQYF TRBJ2-7 - once TRBV6-6
TGTGCCAGCAGCCCCGCCCGGGTAGCGGGAGCCTATTTGTACGAGCAGTACTTC CASSPARVAGAYLYEQYF TRBJ2-7 TRBD2 - TRBV5-5
TGTGCCAGCAGTAAGGGGAGCGCTAGCGGAAACAATGAGCAGTTCTTC CASSKGSASGNNEQFF TRBJ2-1 TRBD2 - TRBV28
TGTGCCAGCAGCCGCCGGGTAGGGATCAATACTGAAGCTTTCTTT CASSRRVGINTEAFF TRBJ1-1 - - TRBV11-2
TGTGCCAGCTCACGGGACACCGGGGAGCTGTTTTTT CASSRDTGELFF TRBJ2-2 - - TRBV18
TGTGCCAGCAGCGCCCACGGGTCGGGATCGCCCCAGCATTTT CASSAHGSGSPQHF TRBJ1-5 - - TRBV9
TGTGCCAGCAGCACTAACGGGTGGTCGGCGTCCTACGAGCAGTACTTC CASSTNGWSASYEQYF TRBJ2-7 - once TRBV7-8
TGTGCCAGCAGCTTAGACTCGGCCACGAACACCGGGGAGCTGTTTTTT CASSLDSATNTGELFF TRBJ2-2 - - TRBV7-2
TGTGCCAGTACCCTACCCGGGACAGGGGGCCGTGGCTACACCTTC CASTLPGTGGRGYTF TRBJ1-2 TRBD1 once TRBV19